This T cell receptor beta chain was profiled in a study of blood T cell repertoires in COVID-19 (dated by TCRdb to 2018 to 2020). Looking at the study overall: Samples covering the acute and convalescent phases of COVID-19 were provided by collaborators in the United States, Italy and Spain. A de-identified subject ID, COVID-19 status, age in years and sex were almost always included in the sample metadata. Where available, HLA class I and class II types were obtained from metadata supplied by the sample provider rather than from assay-based typing. The material from the prospective study consisted of cDNA or gDNA derived from T cells, B-cell-depleted T cells, or PBMCs. Subjects who had been exposed to COVID-19, were actively infected with it, or had recovered from it provided the deeply sampled blood TCRbeta repertoires that made up the dataset. The samples were drawn from two sources: the first 160 participants of the ongoing ImmuneRACE study, and 1,000 to 1,500 subjects contributed by 6 global collaborators. The repertoires were made available in a free public database intended to serve as a resource for research on the immune response to SARS-CoV-2.

Broader findings and caveats from the paper: The amount of clinical and demographic metadata varied by source and participant and was provided uncurated.

One collaborating source in Seattle enrolled patients while the patients were actively infected and followed the patients over time throughout the course of disease. Whole blood was collected in K2EDTA tubes by collaborating institutions according to the institutions' own protocols. For TCRbeta analysis, collaborators shipped samples as frozen whole blood, isolated PBMCs, or DNA extracted from either of those sample types. The immunoSEQ Assay, a bias-controlled multiplex PCR, was used to amplify TCRbeta CDR3 regions from genomic DNA. Regarding the original processing steps: The number of nucleated cells in each sample was estimated from the amplification of reference gene primers within the assay. To quantify the absolute abundance of each unique TCRbeta CDR3 rearrangement, sequence reads were collapsed and filtered. For each sample, productive Simpson clonality was calculated as the square root of Simpson's diversity index over productive rearrangements. TCRdb took this table from immuneACCESS and kept in-frame rearrangements with V and J called. Such tables lack part of the clones; where checked against another copy, unresolved V genes explain under half of the gap, and the rest is unexplained. Clone size and V and J calls were adopted from that table, with D and trimming inferred from the DNA. For this sample the table gives under 450,000 clones, of which approximately 86% were detected only once. Clones ranked in the top ten supply under 8.5% of the sample.

In the germline V gene (reference sequence), CDR1 corresponds to LGHDT and CDR2 to YNNKEL. Measured from the cysteine to the phenylalanine, the CDR3 is 15 residues long. The entry retains the CDR3 DNA only, 45 bases that are in frame from base 1. The junction carries 12 bases between V and J, which are trimmed by 1 base and 5 bases respectively. Concerning this clone: Its antigen is unknown. No much larger clonotype is one base removed from it; base qualities were not supplied.

The source material was peripheral blood. The sequence came from a woman in her sixties with COVID-19, enrolled during active disease. The V and J genes are TRBV3-1 (or the pseudogene TRBV3-2) and TRBJ2-4; TRBD2 could be the D gene, as 5 bases match. Here is the DNA: TGTGCCAGCAGCCAAGTCCGAGGGCTCGAAAACATTCAGTACTTC. It translates to CASSQVRGLENIQYF.